This record concerns one T cell receptor beta chain sequence. Its antigen has not been determined. No much larger clone is present one base from it, and per-base qualities are unavailable. The V end loses 3 bases and the J end loses 8 bases, and a stretch of 13 bases separates them. There are 14 amino acids in the CDR3, from cysteine to phenylalanine inclusive. The kept DNA is CDR3 alone, 42 bases in frame from the first base. CDR1 and CDR2 were assigned from the germline V gene as KGHSH and LQKENI. The immunoSEQ Assay was used to sequence TCRbeta CDR3 regions. After extraction, genomic DNA underwent amplification by bias-controlled multiplex PCR, followed by high-throughput sequencing. The authors processed their data as follows. To quantify the absolute abundance of every unique TCRbeta CDR3 region, sequences were collapsed and filtered. T cell fraction was estimated by normalizing TCRbeta template counts to usable DNA, which was measured by amplifying reference genes present in all nucleated cells. Repertoire TCRs were annotated as SARS-CoV-2-specific by exact matching of V gene, CDR3 amino acid sequence and J gene to a known reactive TCR set. The reference SARS-CoV-2 TCR set was obtained from MIRA and was filtered for enrichment in COVID-19-positive ImmuneCODE repertoires, whereby public or cross-reactive TCRs were removed. Using the MIRA antigens, annotated TCRs were further analysed by specific ORF or by position within an ORF. Depth was the summed frequency of annotated unique rearrangements, while breadth was defined as annotated unique rearrangements over total unique productive rearrangements. Group comparisons of TCR breadth used two-sided Wilcoxon rank-sum tests. TCRdb limited this immuneACCESS table to in-frame rearrangements with V and J called. A share of clones is missing; checked studies link under half to unresolved V genes, and the rest is unexplained. That table supplies the V and J calls and clone size; D and trimming were determined from the DNA. A total of more than 300,000 clones appear in this sample, 85% to 90% of them only once. The top ten clones comprise around 2% of the sample.

Sample treatment or condition, as interpreted from the label and publication: some 20 received Ad26.COV2.S at low or high dose, single or two shots; about 5 received placebo; per-sample allocation not given. Repertoires of vaccine and placebo recipients were sequenced from samples collected on day 63 after the first injection. In Cohort 1b, roughly 25 adults aged 18-55 years were enrolled at a single site in Boston, USA, between 29 July and 7 August 2020. Ad26.COV2.S was a replication-incompetent adenovirus type 26 vector expressing a prefusion-stabilized SARS-CoV-2 spike protein from the original Wuhan strain. This sample was included in a study of Ad26.COV2.S vaccination and SARS-CoV-2 variants (dated by TCRdb to the early 2020s). Notes on the research overall: Donors in the vaccine arm were drawn from COV1001, a phase I-IIa trial of Ad26.COV2.S in healthy adults that was multicentre, randomized, double-blind and placebo-controlled. Ad26.COV2.S was administered intramuscularly at 5 x 10^10 or 1 x 10^11 viral particles, either as a single shot or as two shots given 56 days apart. The specificity and breadth of SARS-CoV-2-reactive T cell receptors after Ad26.COV2.S vaccination were assessed by TCRbeta repertoire sequencing. The TCR-sequenced set comprised around 30 samples: about 19 Ad26.COV2.S vaccine recipients, 5 placebo recipients and 8 SARS-CoV-2 convalescent individuals. Trial participants were randomized into five groups of five, in which low-dose or high-dose Ad26.COV2.S was given once or twice, or placebo was given on both occasions. Throughout the experiments and outcome assessment, investigators stayed blinded to trial group allocation.

Results the study describes overall, beyond this receptor: According to the authors, total T cell responses may have been underestimated by the TCR breadth and depth analyses. Comparable non-spike TCR breadth was observed between vaccine and placebo recipients, consistent with only spike being contained in the vaccine. Comparing responses between vaccine doses or regimens was not something the study was powered to do. Spike-specific TCR breadth was higher in Ad26.COV2.S recipients than in placebo recipients (P = 0.0014). Substantial breadth of spike-specific CD8+ and CD4+ T cell responses was reported after vaccination.

This chain is built from TRBV18 and TRBJ1-4; the D gene assignment is ambiguous. The receptor's source is a person aged 18-65 years who received the Ad26.COV2.S COVID-19 vaccine or a placebo. The specimen comprised peripheral blood, sampled in a trial of Ad26.COV2.S vaccine versus placebo. The CDR3 sequence is CASSPMARLEKLFF. The DNA reads TGTGCCAGCTCACCGATGGCGCGGCTGGAAAAACTGTTTTTT.